This entry concerns a single T cell receptor (beta chain). Its matching antigen is unknown. These data belong to a study of post-analysis software for immune sequencing data. Study-wide results and caveats: Pronounced co-clustering by F measure was evident among identically batched samples. Five or six TRBV segments were more frequent in patients than controls; TRBV5-6, TRBV5-1 and TRBV20-1 belonged to this group.

This CDR3 has 16 amino acids. From germline, CDR1 is SGHRS and CDR2 YFSETQ. With V trimmed by 0 bases and J by 5 bases, 7 bases remained unmatched. The TCR beta cDNA libraries carried unique molecular identifiers. cDNA molecules numbering roughly 0.5 million came from roughly 1 to 10 million T cells. MiXCR was run by TCRdb on the PCR reads, yielding one entry per CDR3 protein. The table includes 700,000 to 800,000 distinct CDR3 sequences, roughly 29% detected once. Specimen: blood. The chain carries TRBV5-1 and TRBJ2-3; TRBD2 agrees at 9 bases. This receptor was identified in a girl aged 5 to 17 with multiple sclerosis. CDR3 sequence: CASSLAASGNLDTQYF. Here the CDR3 DNA reads TGCGCCAGCAGCTTGGCGGCTAGCGGGAATTTAGATACGCAGTATTTT. Full variable domain (missing parts from reference TRBV5-1 and TRBJ2-3): KAGVTQTPRYLIKTRGQQVTLSCSPISGHRSVSWYQQTPGQGLQFLFEYFSETQRNKGNFPGRFSGRQFSNSRSEMNVSTLELGDSALYLCASSLAASGNLDTQYFGPGTRLTVL.